This is a list of T cell receptor beta chains from one sample in a study of OX40 agonist ivuxolimab in advanced cancers. The assay was immunoSEQ multiplex PCR, and TCRdb's table has in-frame clones only and misses some. This table has about 67,000 clones, about 85% appearing once. Material: CD4+ or CD8+ T cells sorted from blood, obtained in a trial of the OX40 agonist ivuxolimab. The origin of the receptors is an adult with an advanced solid tumor such as melanoma, head and neck, liver or kidney cancer. Both conserved end residues are part of each CDR3. The D gene is left open where the match is weak. Clone size is not always given. Where it is, it says once, few, many or a class for expanded clones.

TGTGCCAGCTCATCGGTGAACACTGAAGCTTTCTTT	CASSSVNTEAFF	TRBJ1-1	few	TRBV18	NA
TGCAGCGCCGCTAGCGGGGGCCCAGCCCAGTACTTC	CSAASGGPAQYF	TRBJ2-5	NA	TRBV29-1	TRBD2
TGTGCCAGCAGTTTTGGTCCACCGGGCCCCTGGTATGGCTACACCTTC	CASSFGPPGPWYGYTF	TRBJ1-2	NA	TRBV27	NA
TGTGCCAGCAGTACGGGACAGGGAAGCTCTACGCAGTATTTT	CASSTGQGSSTQYF	TRBJ2-3	NA	TRBV27	TRBD1
TGTGCCTCAAGCCGGGGGAGGTTCAACGAGCAGTACTTC	CASSRGRFNEQYF	TRBJ2-7	NA	TRBV19	NA
TGTGCCAGCCGTTTAGGGGGGCGAGGAAACACCATATATTTT	CASRLGGRGNTIYF	TRBJ1-3	few	TRBV6-1	NA
TGTGCCAGCAAGCGGGGGAGGGTACAAGAGACCCAGTACTTC	CASKRGRVQETQYF	TRBJ2-5	NA	TRBV28	TRBD2
TGCGCCAGCAGCCCCCCCGGACAGGGGTTTGGCTACACCTTC	CASSPPGQGFGYTF	TRBJ1-2	NA	TRBV4-1	TRBD1
TGTGCCAGCAGCTTGGGCTCGGCAGATACGCAGTATTTT	CASSLGSADTQYF	TRBJ2-3	NA	TRBV5-4	NA
TGTGCCAGCAGCCAAGGTATCGCCGGACTAGCGGGGGCCACAGATACGCAGTATTTT	CASSQGIAGLAGATDTQYF	TRBJ2-3	NA	TRBV4-2	TRBD2
TGTGCCAGCAGCCAAGAGCCTTTCACTGAAGCTTTCTTT	CASSQEPFTEAFF	TRBJ1-1	NA	TRBV4-2	NA
TGTGCCAGCAGCCTGACAGGGAGCACAGATACGCAGTATTTT	CASSLTGSTDTQYF	TRBJ2-3	NA	TRBV28	TRBD1
TGTGCCAGTAGTGACTGGGACAGAGTGAACACTGAAGCTTTCTTT	CASSDWDRVNTEAFF	TRBJ1-1	NA	TRBV19	TRBD1
TGTGCCAGCAGTAACAGGGTGGTTGGCTACACCTTC	CASSNRVVGYTF	TRBJ1-2	NA	TRBV2	NA
TGTGCCAGCAGCAAAATGCCGGGGGGCCTGGCGGGAGATACGCAGTATTTT	CASSKMPGGLAGDTQYF	TRBJ2-3	NA	TRBV7-3	NA
TGTGCCAGCAGCCCACAAGGACAGGGTCAGGCTGAAGCTTTCTTT	CASSPQGQGQAEAFF	TRBJ1-1	NA	TRBV7-2	TRBD1
TGTGCCAGCAGCAACCGGGACAGGGGGGGTGAGCAGTTCTTC	CASSNRDRGGEQFF	TRBJ2-1	once	TRBV5-4	TRBD1
TGTGCCAGCAGTTTTGGCCAGTTGAACACTGAAGCTTTCTTT	CASSFGQLNTEAFF	TRBJ1-1	NA	TRBV28	NA
TGTGCCAGTAGTCCGAGAGGGGCCCGACCCTACGAGCAGTACTTC	CASSPRGARPYEQYF	TRBJ2-7	NA	TRBV19	NA
TGCGCCAGCAGCTTTGGAGGGCCCCATGAGCAGTTCTTC	CASSFGGPHEQFF	TRBJ2-1	NA	TRBV5-1	NA
TGTGCCAGCTCACCGGGGGGAACCTCCTATGGCTACACCTTC	CASSPGGTSYGYTF	TRBJ1-2	NA	TRBV18	NA